The 30 T cell receptor beta chains listed next were all sequenced from one sample in a study of blood T cell repertoires in COVID-19. The repertoire was sequenced with immunoSEQ multiplex PCR; TCRdb's copy has only in-frame clones and lacks some. The sample holds 230,000 or so clones, approximately 80% seen once. Sequenced: peripheral blood. The source of these receptors is a woman between 40 and 55 years old who had recovered from COVID-19.

The CDR3, as DNA: TGTGCTAGTGGTTTTACAGGGACAGGACTTAATTCACCCCTCCACTTT. Its translation is CASGFTGTGLNSPLHF. The V call is TRBV12-5, the J call TRBJ1-6, with TRBD1 identical over 8 bases. This CDR3 has 16 residues. Germline V CDR1 and CDR2: LGHNT, FRNRAP. J was trimmed by 6 bases and V by 3 bases; bases with no gene match: 7.

The CDR3 DNA reads TGCGCCAGCAGCCAAGGGGGCGGGTGGCTAGCGGGGGGCCCCCCAGATACGCAGTATTTT. As protein: CASSQGGGWLAGGPPDTQYF. This sequence joins TRBV4-3 and TRBJ2-3; the match to TRBD2 covers 11 bases. With V trimmed by 1 base and J by 4 bases, 16 bases remained unmatched. There are 20 residues in the CDR3. Per germline, CDR1 LGHNA and CDR2 YSLEER.

This clone was detected a few times. This chain links TRBV5-5 with TRBJ1-2; weak D call: TRBD1 (6 bases). Trimming pared 5 bases from V and 2 bases from J, leaving 13 bases between. The CDR3 sequence is 14 residues long. The germline gives CDR1 SGHKS, CDR2 YYEKEE (reference sequence). CDR3 residues: CASSTTGPNYGYTF. The CDR3 DNA is TGTGCCAGCAGTACCACAGGGCCCAACTATGGCTACACCTTC.

The chain links TRBV6-2 or TRBV6-3 to TRBJ1-1, with 7 bases fitting TRBD1. Germline V gene data show CDR1 as MNHEY and CDR2 as SVGEGT. The V gene end was trimmed by 0 bases and the J gene end by 8 bases; junction bases not matched to a gene: 3. The CDR3 length is 13 residues. This chain's CDR3 is CASSYSWTGEAFF. The CDR3 region has the DNA TGTGCCAGCAGTTACTCCTGGACAGGAGAAGCTTTCTTT.

CDR3 DNA: TGCGCCAGCAGCGTAAGACAGGGGGCTCGGGGAAACACCATATATTTT. Protein: CASSVRQGARGNTIYF. The rearrangement joins TRBV5-1 to TRBJ1-3; 10 positions match TRBD1. Trimming at V came to 4 bases and at J to 4 bases, leaving 8 bases not matched to a gene. Germline loops: CDR1 SGHRS, CDR2 YFSETQ. The CDR3 is made up of 16 amino acids.

V and J are TRBV24-1 and TRBJ2-5, with D hard to call. The V end lost 4 bases, the J end lost 4 bases, and 6 bases lay between the germline ends. This CDR3 spans 12 amino acids. Germline CDR1 KGHDR, CDR2 SFDVKD. The CDR3 spells CATSDGRETQYF. The CDR3 DNA reads as TGTGCCACCAGTGACGGTCGAGAGACCCAGTACTTC.

This chain links TRBV2 with TRBJ1-5; 9 bases are a match to TRBD1. CDR1 is SNHLY, CDR2 FYNNEI, per germline. CDR3 length equals 14 residues. Germline trimming cut 3 bases from V and 5 bases from J; bases unmatched to any gene: 2. CDR3 protein: CASSEGQGYQPQHF. CDR3 bases: TGTGCCAGCAGTGAGGGACAGGGTTATCAGCCCCAGCATTTT.

This sequence joins TRBV20-1 and TRBJ2-5, with 9 positions matching TRBD2. The CDR3 covers 15 residues. From germline, CDR1 is DFQATT and CDR2 SNEGSKA (reference sequence). Trimming took 3 bases from V and 5 from J; bases not matched to a gene: 10. DNA of the CDR3: TGCAGTGCTAGTGTGGCGGGGGGGCCAATTGAGACCCAGTACTTC. Its translation is CSASVAGGPIETQYF.

This chain joins TRBV7-2 and TRBJ2-5, with a weak D call TRBD1 (6 bases). This CDR3 region has 15 residues. Germline V lookup: CDR1 SGHTA, CDR2 FQGNSA. The ends were cut back, 2 bases at V and 7 bases at J, with 17 bases in the middle. Here the CDR3 reads CASSLNPRTAGTQYF. The CDR3 bases are TGTGCCAGCAGCTTAAACCCCCGGACAGCCGGGACCCAGTACTTC.

The chain combines TRBV28 with TRBJ1-2, with 8 bases aligning to TRBD1. Germline V gives CDR1 MDHEN, CDR2 SYDVKM. This CDR3 comprises 11 residues. J gave up 6 bases and V 7 bases, and 1 base lay outside the gene matches. The CDR3 sequence: CASTDRDGYTF. The CDR3 DNA sequence: TGTGCCAGCACGGACAGGGATGGCTACACCTTC.

The rearrangement uses TRBV3-1 (or the pseudogene TRBV3-2) and TRBJ1-1; D not certain. The CDR3 is 13 residues long. The V gene's germline CDR1 is LGHDT and CDR2 YNNKEL (reference sequence). Between the trimmed V and J ends, which lost 4 bases and 0 bases, there was a span of 6 bases. The CDR3, as DNA: TGTGCCAGCAGCCCAGATATGAACACTGAAGCTTTCTTT. Protein sequence: CASSPDMNTEAFF.

This chain connects TRBV5-4 to TRBJ2-7; D is possibly TRBD1 (6 bases). Trimming left V 2 bases short and J 3 bases short, with 15 bases between. This CDR3 is built from 15 residues. The germline V gene encodes CDR1 SGHNT and CDR2 YYREEE (reference sequence). In DNA form, the CDR3 reads TGTGCCAGCAGCTTCGGTTCACACAGGGACTACGAGCAGTACTTC. This codes for CASSFGSHRDYEQYF.

This clone occurred once. V usage is TRBV10-1 and J usage is TRBJ2-4, with TRBD2 matching over 12 bases. Germline loops: CDR1 WNHNN, CDR2 SYGVQD (reference sequence). J was trimmed by 1 base and V by 9 bases; bases with no gene match: 13. The length of the CDR3 is 18 residues. The CDR3 sequence: CARRGPSGGARAKNIQYF. The CDR3 coding sequence is TGCGCCAGGAGAGGTCCTAGCGGGGGGGCGCGGGCCAAAAACATTCAGTACTTC.

The V call is TRBV19, the J call TRBJ2-7, with TRBD2 identical over 8 bases. V shed 6 bases and J 4 bases; nucleotides not matched to a gene: 8. CDR3 size: 14 residues. Germline V CDR1 and CDR2: LNHDA, SQIVND (reference sequence). As DNA, the CDR3 is TGTGCCAGTAGCTACGGGGGGGCATGGTACGAGCAGTACTTC. It specifies CASSYGGAWYEQYF.

The V gene is TRBV19, the J gene TRBJ1-4; 8 positions match TRBD1. CDR3 length equals 15 residues. From germline, CDR1 is LNHDA and CDR2 SQIVND (reference sequence). Losses at the gene ends were 4 bases for V and 8 bases for J; bases not matched to a gene: 9. For the CDR3, the DNA is TGTGCCAGTAGTAGAGGGACGACAGGGGAGGAAAAACTGTTTTTT. As protein: CASSRGTTGEEKLFF.

The CDR3 DNA is TGTGCCAGCAGCTTATCTTCCTACAATGAGCAGTTCTTC. The encoded protein is CASSLSSYNEQFF. V and J are TRBV11-2 and TRBJ2-1; D unresolved. Germline-derived CDR1 and CDR2 are SGHAT and FQNNGV. The CDR3 has 13 residues. Trimming left V 2 bases short and J 1 base short, with 3 bases between.

Written as DNA, the CDR3 is TGTGCCAGCAGTCGACAGAGCGATTCACCCCTCCACTTT. Translating gives CASSRQSDSPLHF. The chain links TRBV12-3 or TRBV12-4 to TRBJ1-6, with D possibly matching TRBD1 (5 bases). The CDR3 contains 13 residues. V dropped 5 bases and J dropped 8 bases, with 10 bases sitting between them.

The genes are TRBV3-1 (or the pseudogene TRBV3-2) and TRBJ2-5; TRBD2 agrees at 10 bases. Germline V gene lookup returns CDR1 LGHDT and CDR2 YNNKEL (reference sequence). This CDR3 is 16 amino acids long. V was clipped by 1 base and J by 2 bases; unmatched bases: 4. CDR3 sequence (DNA): TGTGCCAGCAGCCAAGCGGGAGCGGGGGGGCAAGAGACCCAGTACTTC. It is translated as CASSQAGAGGQETQYF.

This chain joins TRBV19 and TRBJ1-2, with D unresolved. Trimming shortened V by 6 bases and J by 7 bases, and 18 bases separated the two germline ends. The CDR3 runs to 14 residues. Germline V lookup: CDR1 LNHDA, CDR2 SQIVND (reference sequence). This CDR3 is CASRPQGAGSGYTF. The CDR3 bases are TGTGCCAGTAGACCGCAAGGAGCGGGGAGTGGCTACACCTTC. The full variable domain, in which reference TRBV19 and TRBJ1-2 provide the parts outside the CDR3, is DGGITQSPKYLFRKEGQNVTLSCEQNLNHDAMYWYRQDPGQGLRLIYYSQIVNDFQKGDIAEGYSVSREKKESFPLTVTSAQKNPTAFYLCASRPQGAGSGYTFGSGTRLTVV.

The gene calls are TRBV15 and TRBJ1-2; weak D call: TRBD1 (6 bases). This CDR3 comprises 14 residues. Germline loops: CDR1 LNHNV, CDR2 YYDKDF (reference sequence). Trimming removed 0 bases at V and 3 bases at J, with 8 bases between. The CDR3 region has the DNA TGTGCCACCAGCAGAGATAGGACAGACTATGGCTACACCTTC. Amino acid sequence: CATSRDRTDYGYTF.

The rearrangement joins TRBV6-6 to TRBJ2-1; D is perhaps TRBD2 (5 bases). CDR1 and CDR2 (germline): MNHNY, SVGAGI (reference sequence). The CDR3 loop spans 16 amino acids. The V gene lost 3 bases and the J gene lost 9 bases, with 21 bases spanning the gap. CDR3 amino acids: CASSYYEGPSSGEQFF. DNA for the CDR3: TGTGCCAGCAGTTATTACGAGGGCCCTTCTTCGGGTGAGCAGTTCTTC.

The gene calls are TRBV19 and TRBJ2-1; 8 positions agree with TRBD1. V was clipped by 8 bases and J by 6 bases; unmatched bases: 3. The germline V gene encodes CDR1 LNHDA and CDR2 SQIVND (reference sequence). There are 12 residues in the CDR3. In DNA, the CDR3 is TGTGCCAGTTCCAGGGGGCTCAATGAGCAGTTCTTC. Residues: CASSRGLNEQFF.

This clone was detected once. The J gene is TRBJ1-1, the V gene TRBV4-3; D is possibly TRBD1 (5 bases). This CDR3 region has 17 residues. V was cut by 1 base and J by 1 base, with 16 bases left in between. CDR1 and CDR2 (germline): LGHNA, YSLEER. The CDR3 bases are TGCGCCAGCAGCCAAGGGGCCGTGGGGCAGGAGAACACTGAAGCTTTCTTT. Translating it yields CASSQGAVGQENTEAFF.

The chain is built from TRBV7-6 and TRBJ2-2, with TRBD1 identical over 9 bases. The length of the CDR3 is 16 residues. Germline lookup yields CDR1 SGHVS and CDR2 FNYEAQ. With V trimmed by 3 bases and J by 0 bases, 2 bases remained unmatched. The CDR3 nucleotides are TGTGCCAGCAGCTTCCGACAGGGGGCGAACACCGGGGAGCTGTTTTTT. Translation gives CASSFRQGANTGELFF.

The DNA for the CDR3 is TGTGCCAGCAGCCCAGGGGGAGGTGGAAACACCATATATTTT. Translated: CASSPGGGGNTIYF. The chain carries TRBV14 and TRBJ1-3; 7 bases are shared with TRBD1. This CDR3 comprises 14 residues. Unmatched junction bases numbered 3, after V lost 4 bases and J lost 3 bases. Germline CDR1 is SGHDN and CDR2 is FVKESK.

The chain carries TRBV6-5 and TRBJ2-4, with TRBD1 matching over 10 bases. Germline V gene sequence: CDR1 MNHEY, CDR2 SVGAGI. The trim removed 8 bases at V and 9 bases at J, leaving 7 bases unmatched. The CDR3 runs 13 residues. The CDR3, as DNA: TGTGCCAGCGGCCCGACAGGGGGCATCATTCAGTACTTC. Protein sequence: CASGPTGGIIQYF.

This clone was seen ten or more times. The CDR3 loop reads CAGLSGGAPFEQFF. As DNA, the CDR3 is TGTGCCGGCTTAAGCGGGGGAGCGCCTTTTGAGCAGTTCTTC. This sequence joins TRBV7-9 and TRBJ2-1, with 8 bases identical to TRBD2. J gave up 9 bases and V 11 bases, and 15 bases lay outside the gene matches. CDR3 length: 14 residues. CDR1 and CDR2 from the germline V gene are SEHNR and FQNEAQ (reference sequence). Full variable domain (missing parts from reference TRBV7-9 and TRBJ2-1): DTGVSQNPRHKITKRGQNVTFRCDPISEHNRLYWYRQTLGQGPEFLTYFQNEAQLEKSRLLSDRFSAERPKGSFSTLEIQRTEQGDSAMYLCAGLSGGAPFEQFFGPGTRLTVL.

The chain uses TRBV4-3 and TRBJ1-4; D is uncertain. Germline V lookup: CDR1 LGHNA, CDR2 YSLEER. The CDR3 covers 17 residues. Trimming pared 2 bases from V and 5 bases from J, leaving 18 bases between. CDR3 DNA sequence: TGCGCCAGCAGCCAATACTCAATTGGAGCGTCGAATGAAAAACTGTTTTTT. It encodes CASSQYSIGASNEKLFF.

The genes are TRBV27 and TRBJ2-2; 7 bases agree with TRBD2. V shed 2 bases and J 6 bases; nucleotides not matched to a gene: 3. Germline CDR1 is MNHEY and CDR2 is SMNVEV (reference sequence). The CDR3 runs 14 residues. The CDR3: CASSLRAGSGELFF. Here the CDR3 DNA reads TGTGCCAGCAGTTTAAGAGCGGGGTCCGGGGAGCTGTTTTTT.

This chain links TRBV28 with TRBJ1-4; weak D call: TRBD1 (5 bases). In germline, CDR1 is MDHEN, CDR2 SYDVKM. V lost 2 bases, J lost 8 bases, and 6 bases lay in between. This CDR3 spans 12 amino acids. The CDR3 reads CASSLGGEKLFF. The CDR3 bases are TGTGCCAGCAGTTTAGGGGGGGAAAAACTGTTTTTT.